The 11 T cell receptor beta chains in this list originate from one sample, sequenced in a study of blood T cell repertoires in COVID-19. Produced via immunoSEQ multiplex PCR; TCRdb's table is partial and in-frame only. The data show 200,000 to 250,000 clones, with 80% seen just once and less than 6% held by the top ten. The sequencing input was peripheral blood. Receptors were obtained from a woman aged 70 to 79 with acute or convalescent COVID-19.

The chain is built from TRBV4-1 and TRBJ2-7, with D possibly matching TRBD2 (5 bases). Germline V gives CDR1 MGHRA, CDR2 YSYEKL. The CDR3 loop spans 15 amino acids. V was pared by 1 base and J by 5 bases, with 15 bases between. CDR3 coding DNA: TGCGCCAGCAGCCAAGCGTACAGCGCGGGCCACGAGCAGTACTTC. Translation: CASSQAYSAGHEQYF.

The J gene is TRBJ1-2, the V gene TRBV28; 8 bases fit TRBD1. Germline-derived CDR1 and CDR2 are MDHEN and SYDVKM. Trimming at V came to 5 bases and at J to 4 bases, leaving 3 bases not matched to a gene. This CDR3 has 13 residues. The CDR3 sequence is CASSGTGGYGYTF. In nucleotides, the CDR3 is TGTGCCAGCAGTGGAACAGGGGGCTATGGCTACACCTTC.

The chain is built from TRBV15 and TRBJ2-5; D unclear. The CDR3 length is 16 residues. Trimming shortened V by 0 bases and J by 4 bases, and 15 bases separated the two germline ends. CDR1 and CDR2 (germline): LNHNV, YYDKDF (reference sequence). The CDR3 DNA reads TGTGCCACCAGCAGAGACGCCCAGCGCGTAGGAGAGACCCAGTACTTC. Amino acids: CATSRDAQRVGETQYF.

The V gene is TRBV27, the J gene TRBJ1-1; maybe TRBD1 (6 bases). V gave up 6 bases and J gave up 5 bases, with 16 bases separating them. The germline CDR1 and CDR2 sequences are MNHEY and SMNVEV (reference sequence). CDR3 length: 14 amino acids. DNA of the CDR3: TGTGCCAGCAGGCCAACAGGGTGGGGTACTGAAGCTTTCTTT. This sequence encodes CASRPTGWGTEAFF.

The V and J genes are TRBV19 and TRBJ2-7; D is undetermined. The CDR3 has 13 amino acids. With 3 bases removed from V and 2 bases from J, the gap between germline ends came to 8 bases. Germline assignment: CDR1 LNHDA and CDR2 SQIVND (reference sequence). DNA of the CDR3: TGTGCCAGTAGTATGGGCACGACCTACGAGCAGTACTTC. Its translation is CASSMGTTYEQYF. Together with reference TRBV19 and TRBJ2-7, the CDR3 gives the full variable domain: DGGITQSPKYLFRKEGQNVTLSCEQNLNHDAMYWYRQDPGQGLRLIYYSQIVNDFQKGDIAEGYSVSREKKESFPLTVTSAQKNPTAFYLCASSMGTTYEQYFGPGTRLTVT.

J is TRBJ2-2 and V is TRBV2, with TRBD2 identical over 10 bases. Trimming took 1 base from V and 0 from J; bases not matched to a gene: 5. CDR3 length equals 18 residues. The germline gives CDR1 SNHLY, CDR2 FYNNEI. The CDR3 DNA reads TGTGCCAGCAGTGAAGAGGGTAGCGGGGGGTCGAACACCGGGGAGCTGTTTTTT. Translated: CASSEEGSGGSNTGELFF.

The chain couples TRBV7-2 to TRBJ2-7; D is uncertain. V was clipped by 3 bases and J by 3 bases, with 6 bases between them. In germline, CDR1 is SGHTA, CDR2 FQGNSA. CDR3 size: 12 residues. CDR3 nucleotides: TGTGCCAGCAGCTTCAACATCTACGAGCAGTACTTC. Its translation: CASSFNIYEQYF.

This clone showed up just once. The V gene is TRBV2, the J gene TRBJ2-2, with D possibly TRBD1 on 6 matching bases. Germline V gives CDR1 SNHLY, CDR2 FYNNEI. The CDR3 extends over 15 amino acids. Trimming took 6 bases from V and 5 from J, leaving 16 bases between them. The CDR3 bases are TGTGCCAGCAGATTGGACACAGGGACAACCGGGGAGCTGTTTTTT. Amino acid sequence: CASRLDTGTTGELFF.

The chain has TRBV5-8 and TRBJ1-1; D might be TRBD1 (5 bases). Trimming cost V 4 bases and J 0 bases, with 19 bases left between them. The length of the CDR3 is 17 residues. The germline gives CDR1 SGHTS, CDR2 YDEGEE. This CDR3 is CASSATVRYEMNTEAFF. CDR3 nucleotide sequence: TGTGCCAGCAGCGCGACAGTAAGGTACGAAATGAACACTGAAGCTTTCTTT.

In DNA, the CDR3 is TGCGCCAGCAGCCAAGACGGTAGCGGGACAGCCTACGAGCAGTACTTC. Translating it yields CASSQDGSGTAYEQYF. J is TRBJ2-7 and V is TRBV4-1; the D gene is possibly TRBD2 (8 bases). Germline lookup yields CDR1 MGHRA and CDR2 YSYEKL. Trimming shortened V by 0 bases and J by 2 bases, and 14 bases separated the two germline ends. The CDR3 is made up of 16 amino acids.

This clone was observed once. The chain combines TRBV19 with TRBJ2-5, with 7 bases fitting TRBD1. Germline loops: CDR1 LNHDA, CDR2 SQIVND (reference sequence). V shed 5 bases and J 0 bases; nucleotides not matched to a gene: 6. The CDR3 is 15 residues long. The DNA for the CDR3 is TGTGCCAGTAGTCCAAGGGACAGCTACCAAGAGACCCAGTACTTC. Translated: CASSPRDSYQETQYF.